This T cell receptor beta chain was sequenced in a study of cytotoxic CD8 clonotypes in ibrutinib-treated CLL. About the study: Samples had a mean of approximately 240,000 productive templates and almost 95,000 productive rearrangements.

This clone was seen more than once but under ten times. Germline V gene sequence: CDR1 SEHNR, CDR2 FQNEAQ (reference sequence). This CDR3 comprises 15 residues. The V gene end was trimmed by 6 bases and the J gene end by 7 bases; junction bases not matched to a gene: 13. A 1 in 200,000 to 1 in 1 million T cell depth was the sequencing target. The protocol was immunoSEQ multiplex PCR, while the TCRdb copy is restricted to in-frame clones and leaves out a portion. There are around 140,000 clones in the sample; 80% occur only once, and less than 9% lies in the top ten. The chain combines TRBV7-9 with TRBJ1-2, with 8 bases matching TRBD1. This clonotype was obtained from a human donor with chronic lymphocytic leukemia. The starting material was PBMCs, obtained after 36 months of ibrutinib treatment. CDR3 nucleotides: TGTGCCAGCAGTCCCCCGACAGGGGCGGTTGGTGGCTACACCTTC. Translation gives CASSPPTGAVGGYTF.